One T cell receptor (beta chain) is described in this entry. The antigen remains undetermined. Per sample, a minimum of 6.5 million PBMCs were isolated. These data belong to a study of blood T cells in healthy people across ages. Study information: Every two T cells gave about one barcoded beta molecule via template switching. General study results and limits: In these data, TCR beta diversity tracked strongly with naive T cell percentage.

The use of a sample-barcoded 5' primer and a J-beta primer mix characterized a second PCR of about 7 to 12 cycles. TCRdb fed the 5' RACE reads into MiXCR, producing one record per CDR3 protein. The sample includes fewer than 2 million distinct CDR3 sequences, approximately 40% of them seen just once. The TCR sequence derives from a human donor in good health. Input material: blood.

In DNA form, the CDR3 reads TGTGCCATCAGTGAGGGGACAGGGGATTCACCCCTCCACTTT. This translates into CAISEGTGDSPLHF. The J gene is TRBJ1-6, the V gene TRBV10-3, with 10 bases aligning to TRBD1. The CDR3 has 14 amino acids. The germline V gene encodes CDR1 ENHRY and CDR2 SYGVKD. V lost 2 bases, J lost 8 bases, and 0 bases stayed unmatched.